One sample yielded the 28 T cell receptor beta chains listed below, sequenced in a study of shared clonotypes between healthy human individuals. Produced via immunoSEQ multiplex PCR; TCRdb's table is partial and in-frame only. The table lists under 850,000 clones, nearly 95% of them singletons. Naive-designated CD8 cells lacked CD45RO, were positively enriched for CCR7, and omitted terminally differentiated effector memory CD45RA+ cells. Sequencing input: naive CD8+ T cells sorted from blood. Every receptor here comes from a young man in good health.

This clone was seen just once. The chain has TRBV19 and TRBJ1-5; D is undetermined. Germline V gene lookup returns CDR1 LNHDA and CDR2 SQIVND (reference sequence). Trimming took off 2 bases at V and 6 bases at J, with 11 bases between the two ends. The CDR3 has 14 amino acids. This CDR3 reads CASSISEMGQPQHF. CDR3 bases: TGTGCCAGTAGTATATCCGAGATGGGTCAGCCCCAGCATTTT.

A note on this clone: This specimen includes other DNA sequences encoding the same CDR3. The chain carries TRBV27 and TRBJ2-5; possible D gene TRBD2, 6 bases. V lost 5 bases to trimming and J lost 5 bases, with 18 bases between them. The length of the CDR3 is 15 residues. Looked up from germline, CDR1 is MNHEY and CDR2 is SMNVEV (reference sequence). The CDR3 DNA sequence: TGTGCCAGCAGTCCCCGGGACCGGGGGTTGGAGACCCAGTACTTC. Translation gives CASSPRDRGLETQYF.

This sequence joins TRBV18 and TRBJ2-1, with D perhaps TRBD1 or TRBD2 (5 bases each). This CDR3 comprises 16 residues. Germline lookup yields CDR1 KGHSH and CDR2 LQKENI. V lost 3 bases, J lost 3 bases, and 15 bases lay in between. This CDR3 is CASSPTRDGFYNEQFF. The CDR3 nucleotides are TGTGCCAGCTCACCCACCCGGGACGGATTCTACAATGAGCAGTTCTTC.

As concerns this clone: The junction departs from the called germline gene at one end, perhaps through a read error. The chain carries TRBV2 and TRBJ1-4, with a weak D call TRBD1 (6 bases). Germline V lookup: CDR1 SNHLY, CDR2 FYNNEI. The CDR3 is 12 amino acids. DNA for the CDR3: TGTGCCACCGTTATCGGACAGACCTCTTTCATTTTT. This sequence encodes CATVIGQTSFIF.

V gene TRBV5-1 combines with J gene TRBJ2-5; D ambiguous. The CDR3 consists of 11 residues. Germline CDR1 is SGHRS and CDR2 is YFSETQ. V was pared by 1 base and J by 3 bases, with 1 base between. DNA of the CDR3: TGCGCCAGCAGCTTGAAAGAGACCCAGTACTTC. Protein sequence: CASSLKETQYF. Complete variable domain (other parts from reference TRBV5-1 and TRBJ2-5): KAGVTQTPRYLIKTRGQQVTLSCSPISGHRSVSWYQQTPGQGLQFLFEYFSETQRNKGNFPGRFSGRQFSNSRSEMNVSTLELGDSALYLCASSLKETQYFGPGTRLLVL.

The rearrangement links TRBV7-3 to TRBJ2-3; 12 bases are a match to TRBD2. The V gene end was trimmed by 4 bases and the J gene end by 2 bases; junction bases not matched to a gene: 4. Per the germline V gene, CDR1 is SGHTA and CDR2 is FQGTGA. This CDR3 spans 16 amino acids. CDR3 loop: CASSSRTSGATDTQYF. In DNA form, the CDR3 reads TGTGCCAGCAGCTCCCGGACTAGCGGGGCCACAGATACGCAGTATTTT.

The chain recombines TRBV27 with TRBJ2-1; D uncertain. This CDR3 region has 14 residues. V lost 0 bases, J lost 6 bases, and 9 bases lay in between. The germline V gene encodes CDR1 MNHEY and CDR2 SMNVEV (reference sequence). In DNA form, the CDR3 reads TGTGCCAGCAGTTTATCAGGGCTGCTCAATGAGCAGTTCTTC. Translation gives CASSLSGLLNEQFF.

J is TRBJ2-7 and V is TRBV13; 10 bases fit TRBD2. CDR3 length: 17 residues. Trimming at V came to 5 bases and at J to 0 bases, leaving 10 bases not matched to a gene. Germline V gene data show CDR1 as PRHDT and CDR2 as FYEKMQ (reference sequence). CDR3 residues: CASSPPRSGGSSYEQYF. The DNA of the CDR3 is TGTGCCAGCAGCCCCCCCCGTAGCGGGGGGAGCTCCTACGAGCAGTACTTC. The whole variable domain, filled in from reference TRBV13 and TRBJ2-7, reads AAGVIQSPRHLIKEKRETATLKCYPIPRHDTVYWYQQGPGQDPQFLISFYEKMQSDKGSIPDRFSAQQFSDYHSELNMSSLELGDSALYFCASSPPRSGGSSYEQYFGPGTRLTVT.

This chain joins TRBV18 and TRBJ2-1, with TRBD1 matching 7 bases. Per germline, CDR1 KGHSH and CDR2 LQKENI. This CDR3 has 11 amino acids. With V trimmed by 6 bases and J by 10 bases, 3 bases remained unmatched. The CDR3 here is CASSPGQEQFF. CDR3 nucleotide sequence: TGTGCCAGCTCCCCGGGACAGGAGCAGTTCTTC.

J is TRBJ1-5 and V is TRBV28, with TRBD1 matching over 7 bases. This CDR3 is 17 amino acids long. V was clipped by 2 bases and J by 4 bases; unmatched bases: 11. Germline V gives CDR1 MDHEN, CDR2 SYDVKM. The CDR3, as DNA: TGTGCCAGCAGTTTAGGAAAGGGGGCAGCGTCAAATCAGCCCCAGCATTTT. Protein sequence: CASSLGKGAASNQPQHF.

This chain joins TRBV28 and TRBJ2-7; D possibly corresponds to TRBD2 (6 bases). Per the germline V gene, CDR1 is MDHEN and CDR2 is SYDVKM. The V gene lost 6 bases and the J gene lost 6 bases, with 15 bases spanning the gap. This CDR3 has 13 residues. The DNA for the CDR3 is TGTGCCAGCAGCTCCTCGGAGGGTTTCGAGCAGTACTTC. This codes for CASSSSEGFEQYF.

V is TRBV28 and J is TRBJ2-1; D unclear. V lost 4 bases, J lost 9 bases, and 13 bases lay in between. This CDR3 spans 13 amino acids. Germline V gene lookup returns CDR1 MDHEN and CDR2 SYDVKM. CDR3 in amino acids: CASSYRLYIEQFF. For the CDR3, the DNA is TGTGCCAGCAGTTACCGGCTGTATATTGAGCAGTTCTTC.

V and J are TRBV7-9 and TRBJ2-7; 7 bases are shared with TRBD1. J lost 6 bases, V lost 5 bases, and 7 bases had no gene match. Germline V CDR1 and CDR2: SEHNR, FQNEAQ (reference sequence). CDR3 length equals 13 residues. The CDR3 is CASSTGTVGEQYF. In nucleotides, the CDR3 is TGTGCCAGCAGCACAGGGACAGTCGGCGAGCAGTACTTC.

The chain links TRBV11-2 to TRBJ2-2, with 12 bases that match TRBD2. V lost 5 bases to trimming and J lost 7 bases; unmatched junction nucleotides: 11. The CDR3 sequence is 17 residues long. Germline CDR1 and CDR2: SGHAT and FQNNGV. This chain's CDR3 is CASSRGLAGYVDGELFF. CDR3 sequence (DNA): TGTGCCAGCAGCCGAGGACTAGCGGGATATGTGGACGGGGAGCTGTTTTTT.

This rearrangement joins TRBV19 to TRBJ1-4; D is undetermined. V was clipped by 8 bases and J by 8 bases, with 12 bases between them. The CDR3 contains 12 residues. CDR1 is LNHDA, CDR2 SQIVND, per germline (reference sequence). Here the CDR3 reads CASREGGEKLFF. In DNA form, the CDR3 reads TGTGCCAGTCGGGAGGGCGGGGAAAAACTGTTTTTT.

The chain combines TRBV7-9 with TRBJ1-1; possibly TRBD1 for D (5 bases). V was shortened by 1 base and J by 12 bases, with 9 bases between the two germline ends. The CDR3 extends over 11 amino acids. The V gene's germline CDR1 is SEHNR and CDR2 FQNEAQ (reference sequence). CDR3 DNA: TGTGCCAGCAGCTTAGACAGGAGGACTTTCTTT. Its protein product is CASSLDRRTFF.

V usage is TRBV28 and J usage is TRBJ2-2; TRBD1 or TRBD2 may be the D gene (5 bases each). The V gene lost 3 bases and the J gene lost 0 bases, with 11 bases spanning the gap. Per germline, CDR1 MDHEN and CDR2 SYDVKM. The CDR3 has 16 amino acids. The CDR3 DNA sequence: TGTGCCAGCAGTTTCGGGGACGAAACGAACACCGGGGAGCTGTTTTTT. Amino acid sequence: CASSFGDETNTGELFF.

Regarding this clone: At the DNA level, this CDR3 is encoded by other sequences in the same sample as well. This sequence joins TRBV7-9 and TRBJ2-1, with a possible D match to TRBD2 (6 bases). The CDR3 loop spans 14 amino acids. V was clipped by 5 bases and J by 0 bases, with 8 bases between them. The germline V gene has CDR1 SEHNR and CDR2 FQNEAQ (reference sequence). The CDR3 spells CASSRDSSYNEQFF. For the CDR3, the DNA is TGTGCCAGCAGCCGGGACTCCTCCTACAATGAGCAGTTCTTC.

CDR3 residues: CASILPRVNEQFF. CDR3 bases: TGTGCCAGCATCCTTCCAAGGGTGAATGAGCAGTTCTTC. The rearrangement uses TRBV7-9 and TRBJ2-1; D unclear. The CDR3 totals 13 residues. CDR1 is SEHNR, CDR2 FQNEAQ, per germline (reference sequence). Trimming removed 7 bases at V and 7 bases at J, with 14 bases between.

The chain carries TRBV14 and TRBJ2-7; D is undetermined. Germline V lookup: CDR1 SGHDN, CDR2 FVKESK. This CDR3 comprises 18 residues. The V gene lost 4 bases and the J gene lost 0 bases, with 22 bases spanning the gap. The CDR3 nucleotides are TGTGCCAGCAGCCCGGAAGTGTACAGCCAGTCGAGCTCCTACGAGCAGTACTTC. The encoded protein is CASSPEVYSQSSSYEQYF.

The chain combines TRBV13 with TRBJ1-4; 9 bases map to TRBD1. Germline trimming cut 5 bases from V and 7 bases from J; bases unmatched to any gene: 5. Germline CDR1 PRHDT, CDR2 FYEKMQ (reference sequence). The CDR3 length is 14 residues. The CDR3 DNA sequence: TGTGCCAGCAGCGCCGGGACAGGGCCTGAAAAACTGTTTTTT. Encoded protein: CASSAGTGPEKLFF.

The chain carries TRBV4-3 and TRBJ1-2; D not certain. Germline CDR1 is LGHNA and CDR2 is YSLEER. Trimming shortened V by 3 bases and J by 4 bases, and 15 bases separated the two germline ends. The CDR3 contains 15 residues. The CDR3 DNA reads TGCGCCAGCAGCCATGAGGACGGCCACCTCTATGGCTACACCTTC. Translation: CASSHEDGHLYGYTF.

This clone was seen a handful of times. This chain connects TRBV29-1 to TRBJ2-1; 14 bases match TRBD2. Trimming cost V 6 bases and J 6 bases; bases outside gene matches: 7. CDR1 and CDR2 from the germline V gene are SQVTM and ANQGSEA. The CDR3 is 15 amino acids. The CDR3, as DNA: TGCAGCGTCCCACGGACTAGCGGGAGGAGCAATGAGCAGTTCTTC. Translation: CSVPRTSGRSNEQFF.

This chain links TRBV4-1 with TRBJ2-5, with TRBD2 as a possible D gene (6 bases). The CDR3 loop spans 13 amino acids. Germline V CDR1 and CDR2: MGHRA, YSYEKL. V lost 1 base and J lost 11, with 14 bases in between. In nucleotides, the CDR3 is TGCGCCAGCAGCCAAGCTGGGAGGTCTGGGCAGTACTTC. Amino acid sequence: CASSQAGRSGQYF.

The rearrangement joins TRBV11-2 to TRBJ2-7; D gene uncertain. The CDR3 runs 12 residues. The germline V gene encodes CDR1 SGHAT and CDR2 FQNNGV. V was shortened by 4 bases and J by 3 bases, with 7 bases between the two germline ends. CDR3 DNA: TGTGCCAGCAGCTCCAATTTCTACGAGCAGTACTTC. Translating it yields CASSSNFYEQYF.

This clone was counted once. The genes are TRBV21-1 and TRBJ1-1; TRBD1 is the table's D call and was not checked against the DNA. TRBV21-1 is flagged as a pseudogene. This CDR3 spans 19 amino acids. The CDR3: CASSKCLSRTRVLVAEAFF. The CDR3 DNA is TGTGCCAGCAGCAAATGCTTATCTCGGACAAGGGTCTTAGTTGCTGAAGCTTTCTTT.

The V and J genes are TRBV7-2 and TRBJ1-5, with D maybe TRBD1 (5 bases). The germline CDR1 and CDR2 sequences are SGHTA and FQGNSA. The CDR3 loop spans 17 amino acids. Trimming pared 1 base from V and 4 bases from J, leaving 17 bases between. CDR3 coding DNA: TGTGCCAGCAGCTTAGGCCCTTTTTGGGGGGAGAATCAGCCCCAGCATTTT. The encoded protein is CASSLGPFWGENQPQHF.

The rearrangement links TRBV27 to TRBJ2-1; 13 nucleotides match TRBD2. This CDR3 region has 15 residues. J was trimmed by 12 bases and V by 3 bases; bases with no gene match: 8. Germline CDR1 is MNHEY and CDR2 is SMNVEV (reference sequence). The DNA of the CDR3 is TGTGCCAGCAGTTTTCGGACTAGCGGGAGCGCGGTGCAGTTCTTC. This translates into CASSFRTSGSAVQFF.